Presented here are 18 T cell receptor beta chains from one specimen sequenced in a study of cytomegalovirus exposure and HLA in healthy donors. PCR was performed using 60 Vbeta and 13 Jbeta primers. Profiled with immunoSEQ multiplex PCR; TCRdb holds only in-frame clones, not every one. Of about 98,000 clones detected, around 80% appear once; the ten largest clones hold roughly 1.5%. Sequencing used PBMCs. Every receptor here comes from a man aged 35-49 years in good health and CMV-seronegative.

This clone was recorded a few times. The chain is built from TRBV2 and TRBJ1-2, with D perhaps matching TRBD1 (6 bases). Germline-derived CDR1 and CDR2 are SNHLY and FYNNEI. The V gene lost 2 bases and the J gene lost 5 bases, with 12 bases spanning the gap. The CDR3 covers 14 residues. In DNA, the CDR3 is TGTGCCAGCAGTGAAAACCCAGGGGTATATGGCTACACCTTC. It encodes CASSENPGVYGYTF.

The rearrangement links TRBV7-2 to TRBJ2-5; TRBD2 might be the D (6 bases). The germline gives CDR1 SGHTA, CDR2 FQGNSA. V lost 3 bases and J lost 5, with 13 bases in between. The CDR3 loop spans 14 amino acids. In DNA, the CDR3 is TGTGCCAGCAGCTTTACCACTAGCCCCGAGACCCAGTACTTC. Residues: CASSFTTSPETQYF.

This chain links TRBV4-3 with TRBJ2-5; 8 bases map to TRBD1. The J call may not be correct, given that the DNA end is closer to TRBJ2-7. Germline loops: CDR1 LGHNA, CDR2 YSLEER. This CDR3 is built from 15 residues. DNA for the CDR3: TGCGCCAGCAGCCAGCAACAGGGGGTTAGCTACGAGCAGTACTTC. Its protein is CASSQQQGVSYEQYF.

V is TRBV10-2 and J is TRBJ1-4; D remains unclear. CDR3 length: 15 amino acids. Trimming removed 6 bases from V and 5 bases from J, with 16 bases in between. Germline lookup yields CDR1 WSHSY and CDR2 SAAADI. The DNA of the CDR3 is TGCGCCAGCAGCAGAGAGGTACGGCCGAATGAAAAACTGTTTTTT. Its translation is CASSREVRPNEKLFF.

CDR3 in amino acids: CASSLRPAASGGAAGELFF. The CDR3, as DNA: TGTGCCAGCAGCTTAAGGCCCGCCGCTAGCGGGGGGGCCGCCGGGGAGCTGTTTTTT. The genes are TRBV7-3 and TRBJ2-2; TRBD2 agrees at 12 bases. V gave up 1 base and J gave up 6 bases; unmatched junction bases: 12. Germline V CDR1 and CDR2: SGHTA, FQGTGA. The CDR3 runs to 19 residues.

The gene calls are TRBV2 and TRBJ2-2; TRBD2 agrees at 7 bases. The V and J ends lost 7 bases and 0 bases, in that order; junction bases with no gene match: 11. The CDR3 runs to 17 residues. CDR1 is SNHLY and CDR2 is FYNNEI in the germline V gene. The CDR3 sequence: CASTPWGAGSNTGELFF. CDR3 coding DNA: TGTGCCAGCACGCCCTGGGGAGCGGGATCGAACACCGGGGAGCTGTTTTTT.

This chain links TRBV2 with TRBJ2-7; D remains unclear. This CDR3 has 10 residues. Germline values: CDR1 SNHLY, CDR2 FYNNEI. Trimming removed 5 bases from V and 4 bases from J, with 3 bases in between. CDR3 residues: CASSRYEQYF. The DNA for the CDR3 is TGTGCCAGCAGTCGGTACGAGCAGTACTTC. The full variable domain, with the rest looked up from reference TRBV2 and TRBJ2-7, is EPEVTQTPSHQVTQMGQEVILRCVPISNHLYFYWYRQILGQKVEFLVSFYNNEISEKSEIFDDQFSVERPDGSNFTLKIRSTKLEDSAMYFCASSRYEQYFGPGTRLTVT.

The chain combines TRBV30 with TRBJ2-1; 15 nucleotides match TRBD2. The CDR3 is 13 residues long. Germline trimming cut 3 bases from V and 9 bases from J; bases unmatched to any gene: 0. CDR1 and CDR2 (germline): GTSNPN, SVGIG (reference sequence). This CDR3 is CAWRGLAGGEQFF. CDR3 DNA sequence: TGTGCCTGGAGGGGACTAGCGGGGGGTGAGCAGTTCTTC. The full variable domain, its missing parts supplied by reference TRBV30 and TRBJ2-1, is SQTIHQWPATLVQPVGSPLSLECTVEGTSNPNLYWYRQAAGRGLQLLFYSVGIGQISSEVPQNLSASRPQDRQFILSSKKLLLSDSGFYLCAWRGLAGGEQFFGPGTRLTVL.

CDR3 nucleotide sequence: TGTGCCAGCAGTTGGTCAGCAACTAATGAAAAACTGTTTTTT. Encoded protein: CASSWSATNEKLFF. V gene TRBV2 combines with J gene TRBJ1-4, with D unclear. The CDR3 consists of 14 residues. CDR1 is SNHLY, CDR2 FYNNEI, per germline. The germline V and J ends were trimmed by 5 bases and 0 bases, with 7 bases remaining between them.

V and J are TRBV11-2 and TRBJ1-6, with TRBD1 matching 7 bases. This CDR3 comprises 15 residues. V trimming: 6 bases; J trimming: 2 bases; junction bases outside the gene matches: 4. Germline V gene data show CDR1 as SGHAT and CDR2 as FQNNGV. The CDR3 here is CASRRQGAYNSPLHF. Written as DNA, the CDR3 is TGTGCCAGCAGGCGACAGGGTGCCTATAATTCACCCCTCCACTTT.

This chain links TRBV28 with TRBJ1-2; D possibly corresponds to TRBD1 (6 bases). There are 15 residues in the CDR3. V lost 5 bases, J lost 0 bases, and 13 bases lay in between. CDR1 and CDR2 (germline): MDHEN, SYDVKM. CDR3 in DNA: TGTGCCAGCAGTCCCCGACAGGCGACTAACTATGGCTACACCTTC. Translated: CASSPRQATNYGYTF.

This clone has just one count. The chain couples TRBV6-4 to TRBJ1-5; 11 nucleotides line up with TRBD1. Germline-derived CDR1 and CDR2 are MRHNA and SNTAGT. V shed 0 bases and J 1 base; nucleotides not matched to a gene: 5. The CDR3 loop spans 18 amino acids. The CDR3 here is CASSDSKGQGVSNQPQHF. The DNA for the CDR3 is TGTGCCAGCAGTGACTCGAAGGGACAGGGGGTAAGCAATCAGCCCCAGCATTTT.

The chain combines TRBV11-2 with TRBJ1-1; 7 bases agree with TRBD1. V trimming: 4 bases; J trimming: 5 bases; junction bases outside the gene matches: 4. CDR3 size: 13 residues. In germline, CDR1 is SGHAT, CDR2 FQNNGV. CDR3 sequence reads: CASSSWGQTEAFF. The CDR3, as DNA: TGTGCCAGCAGCTCCTGGGGACAGACTGAAGCTTTCTTT.

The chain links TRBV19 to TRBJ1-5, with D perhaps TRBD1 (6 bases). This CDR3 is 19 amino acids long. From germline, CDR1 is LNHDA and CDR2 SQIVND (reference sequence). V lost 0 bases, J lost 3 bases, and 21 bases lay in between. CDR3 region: CASSIDETLSGVINQPQHF. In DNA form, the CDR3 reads TGTGCCAGTAGTATAGATGAGACACTATCAGGGGTAATCAATCAGCCCCAGCATTTT.

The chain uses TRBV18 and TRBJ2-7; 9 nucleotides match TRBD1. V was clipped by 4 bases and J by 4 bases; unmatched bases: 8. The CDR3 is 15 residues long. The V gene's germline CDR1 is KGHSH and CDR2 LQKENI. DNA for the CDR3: TGTGCCAGCTCACAAACGGGACAGGGCACTTACGAGCAGTACTTC. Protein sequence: CASSQTGQGTYEQYF.

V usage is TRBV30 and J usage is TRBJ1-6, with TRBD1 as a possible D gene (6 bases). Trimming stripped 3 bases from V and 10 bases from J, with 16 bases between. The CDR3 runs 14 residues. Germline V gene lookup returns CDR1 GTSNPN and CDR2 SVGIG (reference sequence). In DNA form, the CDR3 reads TGTGCCTGGAGAAAAAGGGGGGGACAATCACCCCTCCACTTT. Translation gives CAWRKRGGQSPLHF.

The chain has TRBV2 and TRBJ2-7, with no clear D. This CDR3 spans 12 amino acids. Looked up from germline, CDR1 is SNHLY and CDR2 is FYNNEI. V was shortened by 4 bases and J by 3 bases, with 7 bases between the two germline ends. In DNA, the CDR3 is TGTGCCAGCAGTGGGCTAGACTACGAGCAGTACTTC. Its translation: CASSGLDYEQYF.

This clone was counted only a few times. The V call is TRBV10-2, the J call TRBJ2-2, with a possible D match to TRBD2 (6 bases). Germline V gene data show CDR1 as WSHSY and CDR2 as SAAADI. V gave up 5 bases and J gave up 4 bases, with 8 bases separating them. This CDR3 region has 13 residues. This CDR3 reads CASSLSGTGELFF. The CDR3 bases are TGCGCCAGCAGTCTTAGCGGCACCGGGGAGCTGTTTTTT.